The clone carrying this T cell receptor beta chain was recorded a few times. What it binds is unknown. These data come from a study of Ad26.COV2.S vaccination and SARS-CoV-2 variants. As for the study in general: Donor joined the COV1001 Ad26.COV2.S trial arm.

Whole-study findings and limits: After vaccination, substantial breadth of spike-specific CD8+ and CD4+ responses was reported. Placebo recipients and vaccine recipients were similar in non-spike TCR breadth.

The CDR3 runs to 16 residues. Germline V gene lookup returns CDR1 LGHNA and CDR2 YNFKEQ. V lost 0 bases and J lost 2, with 13 bases in between. Using immunoSEQ multiplex PCR, the repertoire was profiled, and TCRdb retains in-frame clones only, with some absent. The sample shows 430,000 or so clones, 80% to 90% of them seen only once. Treatment denoted: some 20 received Ad26.COV2.S at low or high dose, single or two shots; several received placebo; per-sample allocation not given. Repertoires come from day 63 after the first vaccine or placebo injection. It was an adult aged 18-55 years in Boston who was the donor.

The specimen was peripheral blood, collected in a trial of Ad26.COV2.S vaccine versus placebo. The source is a person between 18 and 65 years old who received the Ad26.COV2.S COVID-19 vaccine or a placebo. The rearrangement joins TRBV4-2 to TRBJ1-2; unclear D gene. The CDR3: CASSQEVRWENYGYTF. The CDR3 DNA reads as TGTGCCAGCAGCCAAGAGGTCCGGTGGGAGAACTATGGCTACACCTTC.